This TCR beta chain was identified during a study of T cell responses to AZD1222 COVID-19 vaccine. Study-wide results and caveats: Females outnumbered males among donors, who were mostly white British; clonal diversity was possibly underestimated. Spike regions recognized by vaccine-associated CD4 TCRs spanned the protein, led by 160-218 and 743-854. It was only after the peak T cell response that any repertoires were sampled.

Concerning this clone itself: As yet, its antigen is unknown.

TCRdb's table, derived via immunoSEQ multiplex PCR, lists solely in-frame clones and lacks some. The repertoire holds roughly 50,000 clones, with approximately 90% as singletons. The CDR3 covers 13 residues. Germline values: CDR1 MDHEN, CDR2 SYDVKM. Trimming took 6 bases from V and 3 from J, leaving 12 bases between them. This TCR was recovered from an adult who received the AZD1222 COVID-19 vaccine. The input for sequencing was peripheral blood, taken 28 days after the second AZD1222 dose. The chain recombines TRBV28 with TRBJ2-7, with D maybe TRBD2 (6 bases). The CDR3 loop is CASRVGSDYEQYF. The CDR3 DNA follows: TGTGCCAGCAGGGTCGGGAGCGACTACGAGCAGTACTTC.